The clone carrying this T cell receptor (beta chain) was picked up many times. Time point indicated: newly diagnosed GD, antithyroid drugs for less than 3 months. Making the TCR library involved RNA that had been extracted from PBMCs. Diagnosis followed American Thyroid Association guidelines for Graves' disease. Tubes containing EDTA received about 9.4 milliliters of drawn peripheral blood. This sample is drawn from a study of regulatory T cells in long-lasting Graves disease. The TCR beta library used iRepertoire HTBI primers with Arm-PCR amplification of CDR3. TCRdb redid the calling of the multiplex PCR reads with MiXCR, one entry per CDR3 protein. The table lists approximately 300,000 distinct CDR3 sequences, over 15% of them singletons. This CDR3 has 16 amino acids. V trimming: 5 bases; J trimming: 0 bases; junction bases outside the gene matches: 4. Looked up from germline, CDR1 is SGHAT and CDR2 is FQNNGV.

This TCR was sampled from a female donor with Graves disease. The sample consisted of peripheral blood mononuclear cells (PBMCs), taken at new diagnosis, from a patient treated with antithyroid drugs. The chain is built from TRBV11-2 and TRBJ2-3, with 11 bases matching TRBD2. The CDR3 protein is CASSPGLAVSTDTQYF. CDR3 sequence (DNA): TGTGCCAGCAGCCCGGGACTAGCGGTTAGCACAGATACGCAGTATTTT.